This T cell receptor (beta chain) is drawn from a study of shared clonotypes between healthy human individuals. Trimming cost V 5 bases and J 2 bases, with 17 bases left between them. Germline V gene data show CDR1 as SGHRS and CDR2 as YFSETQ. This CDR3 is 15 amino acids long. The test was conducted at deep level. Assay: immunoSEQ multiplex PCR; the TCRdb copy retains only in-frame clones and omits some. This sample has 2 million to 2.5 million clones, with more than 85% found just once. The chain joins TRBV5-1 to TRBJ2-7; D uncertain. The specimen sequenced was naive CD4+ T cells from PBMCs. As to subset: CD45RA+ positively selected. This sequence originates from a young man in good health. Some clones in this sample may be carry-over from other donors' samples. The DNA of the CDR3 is TGCGCCAGCAGTTCCGCCGGGCCCACGACCTACGAGCAGTACTTC. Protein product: CASSSAGPTTYEQYF. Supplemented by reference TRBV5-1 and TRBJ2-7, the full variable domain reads KAGVTQTPRYLIKTRGQQVTLSCSPISGHRSVSWYQQTPGQGLQFLFEYFSETQRNKGNFPGRFSGRQFSNSRSEMNVSTLELGDSALYLCASSSAGPTTYEQYFGPGTRLTVT.